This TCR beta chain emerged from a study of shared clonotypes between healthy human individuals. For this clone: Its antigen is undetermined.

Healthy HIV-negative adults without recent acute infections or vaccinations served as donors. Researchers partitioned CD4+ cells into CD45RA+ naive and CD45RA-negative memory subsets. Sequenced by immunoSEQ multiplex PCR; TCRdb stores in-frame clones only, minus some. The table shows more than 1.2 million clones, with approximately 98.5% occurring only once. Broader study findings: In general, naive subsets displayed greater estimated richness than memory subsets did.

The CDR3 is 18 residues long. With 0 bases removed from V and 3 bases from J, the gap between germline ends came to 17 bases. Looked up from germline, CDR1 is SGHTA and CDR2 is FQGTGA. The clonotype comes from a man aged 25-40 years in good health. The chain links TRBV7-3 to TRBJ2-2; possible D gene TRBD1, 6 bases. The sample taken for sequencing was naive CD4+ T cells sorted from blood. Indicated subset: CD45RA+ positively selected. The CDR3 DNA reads TGTGCCAGCAGCTTAACTGATGGGGGCCCATGGGACACCGGGGAGCTGTTTTTT. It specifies CASSLTDGGPWDTGELFF.